This entry lists 7 T cell receptor beta chains sequenced from one sample in a study of T-cell reconstitution after alpha-beta-depleted transplantation in children. Unique molecular identifiers were incorporated into the prepared TCRbeta library. TCRdb recomputed calls from the PCR reads with MiXCR, one row per CDR3 protein. The sample yields some 70,000 distinct CDR3 sequences, 7.3% seen once. The specimen comprised PBMCs from the stem cell graft donor, sampled from the stem cell graft. The receptors derive from a human donor who donated a stem cell graft to a child with acute lymphoblastic leukemia.

The genes are TRBV12-3 or TRBV12-4 and TRBJ2-4; 7 nucleotides line up with TRBD2. The length of the CDR3 is 15 residues. V was pared by 6 bases and J by 0 bases, with 5 bases of the junction left unmatched. This CDR3 is CASSPGGVAKNIQYF. CDR3 DNA: TGTGCCAGCAGCCCGGGAGGAGTAGCCAAAAACATTCAGTACTTC.

This clonotype occurred many times. The rearrangement links TRBV7-9 to TRBJ1-6; 9 nucleotides match TRBD1. Losses at the gene ends were 5 bases for V and 7 bases for J; bases not matched to a gene: 6. Germline lookup yields CDR1 SEHNR and CDR2 FQNEAQ (reference sequence). The CDR3 runs to 15 residues. DNA of the CDR3: TGTGCCAGCAGCATCGGACAGGGGAGGAATTCACCCCTCCACTTT. Amino acids: CASSIGQGRNSPLHF.

This clonotype was found many times. The rearrangement links TRBV20-1 to TRBJ2-2; the D gene is possibly TRBD1 (6 bases). Trimming pared 3 bases from V and 6 bases from J, leaving 17 bases between. CDR1 is DFQATT, CDR2 SNEGSKA, per germline (reference sequence). The CDR3 is 15 amino acids. Here the CDR3 reads CSASIEGVMSGELFF. CDR3 coding DNA: TGCAGTGCTAGTATCGAGGGGGTGATGTCCGGGGAGCTGTTTTTT.

This clonotype was seen at least ten times. The chain has TRBV3-1 and TRBJ2-7; either TRBD1 or TRBD2 may fit D (5 bases each). V lost 0 bases and J 5 bases, leaving 11 bases between the germline ends. Germline V gene data show CDR1 as LGHDT and CDR2 as YNNKEL (reference sequence). The CDR3 is 14 residues long. The CDR3 protein is CASSQDGQGHEQYF. The CDR3 DNA sequence: TGTGCCAGCAGCCAAGATGGGCAGGGACACGAGCAGTACTTC.

The table lists this clonotype with many counts. The chain employs TRBV12-3 or TRBV12-4 and TRBJ1-1; 7 bases match TRBD1. V lost 5 bases, J lost 5 bases, and 8 bases stayed unmatched. The CDR3 consists of 14 residues. CDR3 nucleotides: TGTGCCAGCAGTCCGACAGGGATATGGACTGAAGCTTTCTTT. Amino acid sequence: CASSPTGIWTEAFF.

This clonotype was seen ten or more times. J is TRBJ1-1 and V is TRBV7-2, with TRBD1 identical over 11 bases. Germline V gene data show CDR1 as SGHTA and CDR2 as FQGNSA. The CDR3 sequence is 14 residues long. V was pared by 6 bases and J by 8 bases, with 8 bases of the junction left unmatched. In DNA, the CDR3 is TGTGCCAGCAGTTATAGGGACAGGGGGGCGGAAGCTTTCTTT. It encodes CASSYRDRGAEAFF.

This clonotype was recorded many times. This chain connects TRBV12-3 or TRBV12-4 to TRBJ1-6; 9 bases line up with TRBD1. V shed 6 bases, J shed 7 bases, and the junction held 4 bases outside the gene matches. The CDR3 extends over 14 amino acids. The CDR3 nucleotides read TGTGCCAGCAGAACGACAGGGGGGAATTCACCCCTCCACTTT. It specifies CASRTTGGNSPLHF.